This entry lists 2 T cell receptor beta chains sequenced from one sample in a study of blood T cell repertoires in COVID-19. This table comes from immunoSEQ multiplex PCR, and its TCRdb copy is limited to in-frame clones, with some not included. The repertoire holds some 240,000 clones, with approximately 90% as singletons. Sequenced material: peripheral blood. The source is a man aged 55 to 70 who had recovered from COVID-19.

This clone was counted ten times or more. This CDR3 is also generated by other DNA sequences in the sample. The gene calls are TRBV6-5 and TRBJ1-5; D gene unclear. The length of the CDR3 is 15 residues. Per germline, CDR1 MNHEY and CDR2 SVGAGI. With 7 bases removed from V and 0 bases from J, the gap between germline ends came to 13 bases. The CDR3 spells CASTLAANSNQPQHF. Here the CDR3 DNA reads TGTGCCAGCACGTTAGCAGCTAATAGCAATCAGCCCCAGCATTTT.

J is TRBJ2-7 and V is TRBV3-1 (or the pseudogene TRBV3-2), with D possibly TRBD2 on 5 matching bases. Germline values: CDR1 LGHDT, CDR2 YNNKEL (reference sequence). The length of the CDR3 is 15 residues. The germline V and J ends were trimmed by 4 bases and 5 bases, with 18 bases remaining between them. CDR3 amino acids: CASSRPVEGTHEQYF. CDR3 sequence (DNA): TGTGCCAGCAGCCGCCCCGTCGAGGGCACGCACGAGCAGTACTTC.